The 13 T cell receptor beta chains below were found in one sample sequenced in a study of blood T cell repertoires in COVID-19. Assay: immunoSEQ multiplex PCR; the TCRdb copy retains only in-frame clones and omits some. In the table there are around 50,000 clones, more than 80% of which are singletons. The sequencing input was peripheral blood. The receptors were gathered from a man aged 55 to 70 with COVID-19, enrolled during active disease.

V usage is TRBV25-1 and J usage is TRBJ1-3; D possibly corresponds to TRBD1 (6 bases). Trimming took 4 bases from V and 0 from J, leaving 13 bases between them. The CDR3 consists of 16 residues. Germline CDR1 is MGHDK and CDR2 is SYGVNS. Here the CDR3 reads CASSGTQGRSGNTIYF. Written as DNA, the CDR3 is TGTGCCAGCAGTGGGACACAGGGCCGCTCTGGAAACACCATATATTTT.

The chain carries TRBV14 and TRBJ1-1; D gene ambiguous. V was pared by 0 bases and J by 10 bases, with 12 bases between. This CDR3 comprises 13 residues. Germline V gene data show CDR1 as SGHDN and CDR2 as FVKESK. The CDR3 coding sequence is TGTGCCAGCAGCCAAGATAGGAGGGCACGAGCTTTCTTT. Protein sequence: CASSQDRRARAFF.

The gene calls are TRBV28 and TRBJ1-4; tentatively, D is TRBD1 (6 bases). The CDR3 sequence is 16 residues long. CDR1 is MDHEN, CDR2 SYDVKM, per germline. Trimming took off 6 bases at V and 3 bases at J, with 17 bases between the two ends. As DNA, the CDR3 is TGTGCCAGCAGCAAAGGGGGAGAGGTAGCTAATGAAAAACTGTTTTTT. Amino acid sequence: CASSKGGEVANEKLFF.

The J gene is TRBJ1-5, the V gene TRBV3-1 (or the pseudogene TRBV3-2); the match to TRBD1 covers 8 bases. This CDR3 spans 15 amino acids. Germline V gene sequence: CDR1 LGHDT, CDR2 YNNKEL (reference sequence). Unmatched junction bases numbered 1, after V lost 1 base and J lost 2 bases. The CDR3 protein is CASSQGTGRNQPQHF. Written as DNA, the CDR3 is TGTGCCAGCAGCCAAGGGACAGGGCGCAATCAGCCCCAGCATTTT.

V and J are TRBV3-1 (or the pseudogene TRBV3-2) and TRBJ2-5; 13 bases are shared with TRBD2. The CDR3 totals 17 residues. J gave up 0 bases and V 3 bases, and 4 bases lay outside the gene matches. Germline V lookup: CDR1 LGHDT, CDR2 YNNKEL (reference sequence). Here the CDR3 reads CASSHGLAGVNQETQYF. CDR3 DNA sequence: TGTGCCAGCAGCCACGGACTAGCGGGAGTAAACCAAGAGACCCAGTACTTC.

This clone was found once. The rearrangement links TRBV6-5 to TRBJ2-1; 9 nucleotides line up with TRBD1. Germline-derived CDR1 and CDR2 are MNHEY and SVGAGI. The CDR3 consists of 15 residues. J lost 2 bases, V lost 6 bases, and 5 bases had no gene match. The CDR3 spells CASSSDRGPYNEQFF. For the CDR3, the DNA is TGTGCCAGCAGCTCGGACAGGGGACCCTACAATGAGCAGTTCTTC.

The genes are TRBV27 and TRBJ1-1; 10 nucleotides match TRBD1. This CDR3 contains 16 residues. CDR1 and CDR2 (germline): MNHEY, SMNVEV (reference sequence). The trim removed 4 bases at V and 3 bases at J, leaving 8 bases unmatched. The CDR3 reads CASSSPGTGAHTEAFF. The DNA for the CDR3 is TGTGCCAGCAGTTCACCCGGGACAGGGGCCCACACTGAAGCTTTCTTT.

The rearrangement uses TRBV6-5 and TRBJ1-1; D not certain. The CDR3 has 13 residues. Germline CDR1 is MNHEY and CDR2 is SVGAGI. The V end was cut by 6 bases, the J end by 1 base, with 9 bases between. This chain's CDR3 is CASSRPGNTEAFF. The CDR3 bases are TGTGCCAGCAGCCGGCCGGGGAACACTGAAGCTTTCTTT.

The chain joins TRBV19 to TRBJ1-6, with TRBD1 matching over 8 bases. Trimming took 5 bases from V and 5 from J; bases not matched to a gene: 5. The CDR3 runs 15 residues. Germline assignment: CDR1 LNHDA and CDR2 SQIVND (reference sequence). The CDR3 is CASSVTGENNSPLHF. CDR3 sequence (DNA): TGTGCCAGTAGTGTGACAGGGGAAAATAATTCACCCCTCCACTTT.

V and J are TRBV11-2 and TRBJ2-7; 7 bases line up with TRBD1. The J segment lost 2 bases and the V segment lost 1 base, leaving 5 bases of the junction unmatched. This CDR3 is built from 15 residues. Germline V lookup: CDR1 SGHAT, CDR2 FQNNGV. The CDR3 DNA sequence: TGTGCCAGCAGCTTAGTTAAGGGGGCCACCTACGAGCAGTACTTC. Translation: CASSLVKGATYEQYF.

The rearrangement links TRBV5-6 to TRBJ2-7; D unresolved. Deletions cut 0 bases from V and 0 bases from J, with 7 bases between. CDR1 and CDR2 from the germline V gene are SGHDT and YYEEEE. The CDR3 loop spans 14 amino acids. The DNA for the CDR3 is TGTGCCAGCAGCTTGGGTCAGAACTCCTACGAGCAGTACTTC. Residues: CASSLGQNSYEQYF. The whole variable domain, remainder taken from reference TRBV5-6 and TRBJ2-7, is DAGVTQSPTHLIKTRGQQVTLRCSPKSGHDTVSWYQQALGQGPQFIFQYYEEEERQRGNFPDRFSGHQFPNYSSELNVNALLLGDSALYLCASSLGQNSYEQYFGPGTRLTVT.

The chain has TRBV6-1 and TRBJ1-5, with 8 nucleotides matching TRBD1. The CDR3 is 17 residues long. Per the germline V gene, CDR1 is MNHNS and CDR2 is SASEGT. V was pared by 1 base and J by 2 bases, with 7 bases of the junction left unmatched. CDR3 nucleotides: TGTGCCAGCAGTGAAGACAGGGGGTTTGGGGGCAATCAGCCCCAGCATTTT. It yields the protein CASSEDRGFGGNQPQHF.

This sequence joins TRBV4-2 and TRBJ1-2; 8 nucleotides align to TRBD1. The germline V gene encodes CDR1 LGHNA and CDR2 YNFKEQ. V lost 4 bases and J lost 0; bases outside the gene matches: 7. CDR3 length equals 16 residues. The CDR3 DNA reads TGTGCCAGCAGCCTGCACTCACAGGGGGCTAACTATGGCTACACCTTC. Translating it yields CASSLHSQGANYGYTF.